This TCR beta chain originates from a study of blood T cell repertoires in COVID-19. At the level of the study: Donors in the United States, Italy and Spain gave samples during acute or convalescent COVID-19.

In the study's own analysis: For nucleated cells, counts were estimated from reference gene primer amplification. Some clones are missing from TCRdb's copy, which holds only in-frame ones; the method was immunoSEQ multiplex PCR. V, J and clone size are those of that table, while D and trimming were read from the DNA. The table lists 150,000 or so clones, about four fifths of them singletons. The CDR3 has 14 amino acids. Trimming cost V 3 bases and J 6 bases, with 9 bases left between them. Germline CDR1 LGHDT, CDR2 YNNKEL (reference sequence). The clonotype originates from a man in his fifties or sixties with acute or convalescent COVID-19. The V and J genes are TRBV3-1 (or the pseudogene TRBV3-2) and TRBJ1-6; tentatively, D is TRBD1 (5 bases). Sequencing used peripheral blood. The CDR3 region has the DNA TGTGCCAGCAGCCAGACAGCGTCTAATTCACCCCTCCACTTT. It specifies CASSQTASNSPLHF.